Here is one TCR beta chain with its context. Its antigen is as yet unknown. This record belongs to a study of shared clonotypes between healthy human individuals. Germline values: CDR1 GTSNPN, CDR2 SVGIG (reference sequence). The CDR3 covers 13 residues. V dropped 4 bases and J dropped 6 bases, with 13 bases sitting between them. Findings and limits, study-wide: In a handful of donors, approximately 5% of naive CD4 clonotypes appeared in common.

Clones were sequenced by immunoSEQ multiplex PCR, and TCRdb holds only the in-frame ones, with some missing. The sample has about 1.5 million clones; roughly 96% are singletons. The TCR sequence derives from a man aged 30-40 years in good health. J is TRBJ2-1 and V is TRBV30, with D maybe TRBD2 (6 bases). The sample consisted of naive CD4+ T cells sorted from blood. Subset reported: CD45RA+ positively selected. The chain's CDR3 is CAWNVGSGNEQFF. In nucleotides, the CDR3 is TGTGCCTGGAATGTCGGGAGTGGCAATGAGCAGTTCTTC.